The rows below give T cell receptor beta chains drawn from one sample of a study of blood T cell repertoires in COVID-19. Generated by immunoSEQ multiplex PCR, the TCRdb table keeps only in-frame clones and is missing some. In the table there are about 240,000 clones, around 85% of which are singletons. The sequencing input was peripheral blood. The receptors shown here come from a woman aged 30 to 39 who had recovered from COVID-19. Both conserved end residues are part of each CDR3. D genes are given only for firm matches. Only some rows state a clone size, as once, few, many or a class for expanded clones.

j_gene: TRBJ2-3
len: 15
v_gene: TRBV5-1
d_gene: TRBD1
abundance: once
CDR3nt: TGCGCCAGCAGCCTCAAGGGGGCTGACACAGATACGCAGTATTTT
CDR3aa: CASSLKGADTDTQYF

j_gene: TRBJ2-7
len: 14
v_gene: TRBV6-1
d_gene: -
abundance: -
CDR3nt: TGTGCCAGCAGTGACAGAATCCCTGCTAGCGAGCAGTACTTC
CDR3aa: CASSDRIPASEQYF

j_gene: TRBJ2-1
len: 17
v_gene: TRBV2
d_gene: TRBD1
abundance: -
CDR3nt: TGTGCCAGCAGTGAAACCCGCACAGGGGCGGGCTACAATGAGCAGTTCTTC
CDR3aa: CASSETRTGAGYNEQFF

j_gene: TRBJ1-2
len: 13
v_gene: TRBV5-4
d_gene: TRBD1
abundance: -
CDR3nt: TGTGCCAGCAGCTTACAGGGGGCTAATGGCTACACCTTC
CDR3aa: CASSLQGANGYTF

j_gene: TRBJ1-3
len: 16
v_gene: TRBV29-1
d_gene: -
abundance: -
CDR3nt: TGCAGCGTTGGATGGCGGGCGGATAGCTCTGGAAACACCATATATTTT
CDR3aa: CSVGWRADSSGNTIYF

j_gene: TRBJ1-3
len: 18
v_gene: TRBV5-4
d_gene: -
abundance: -
CDR3nt: TGTGCCAGCAGCTCTGGAGTAACAGGGCGCGGGGGGAGAAACACCATATATTTT
CDR3aa: CASSSGVTGRGGRNTIYF

j_gene: TRBJ2-1
len: 12
v_gene: TRBV2
d_gene: -
abundance: -
CDR3nt: TGTGCCAGCAGTGAATACGGGAATGAGCAGTTCTTC
CDR3aa: CASSEYGNEQFF

j_gene: TRBJ2-7
len: 13
v_gene: TRBV9
d_gene: -
abundance: -
CDR3nt: TGTGCCAGCAGCGTAGACAGCCCCTACGAGCAGTACTTC
CDR3aa: CASSVDSPYEQYF

j_gene: TRBJ2-3
len: 17
v_gene: TRBV5-1
d_gene: TRBD2
abundance: -
CDR3nt: TGCGCCAGCAGCCCCCGGACTAGCCCCGTCAGCACAGATACGCAGTATTTT
CDR3aa: CASSPRTSPVSTDTQYF

j_gene: TRBJ1-2
len: 15
v_gene: TRBV19
d_gene: -
abundance: few
CDR3nt: TGTGCCAGTTCCCCGGGGCGGCTATCGCAGGGGGGCTACACCTTC
CDR3aa: CASSPGRLSQGGYTF

j_gene: TRBJ2-7
len: 13
v_gene: TRBV2
d_gene: -
abundance: -
CDR3nt: TGTGCCAGCAGTGGTTCTAGCATGGTCGAGCAGTACTTC
CDR3aa: CASSGSSMVEQYF

j_gene: TRBJ1-5
len: 14
v_gene: TRBV4-3
d_gene: TRBD1
abundance: -
CDR3nt: TGCGCCAGCAGCCCGGGGACAGGTTACCAGCCCCAGCATTTT
CDR3aa: CASSPGTGYQPQHF

j_gene: TRBJ2-3
len: 16
v_gene: TRBV11-2
d_gene: -
abundance: -
CDR3nt: TGTGCCAGCAGCGATACGGGGGTCTCTAGCACAGATACGCAGTATTTT
CDR3aa: CASSDTGVSSTDTQYF

j_gene: TRBJ1-6
len: 16
v_gene: TRBV3-1/TRBV3-2
d_gene: TRBD1
abundance: -
CDR3nt: TGTGCCAGCGGAAACCAAAGACAGGGGTGGAGTTCACCCCTCCACTTT
CDR3aa: CASGNQRQGWSSPLHF

j_gene: TRBJ1-1
len: 14
v_gene: TRBV10-3
d_gene: TRBD1
abundance: few
CDR3nt: TGTGCCATCGGCAGGGGGCTTAAAGGCACTGAAGCTTTCTTT
CDR3aa: CAIGRGLKGTEAFF

j_gene: TRBJ2-5
len: 14
v_gene: TRBV10-3
d_gene: -
abundance: -
CDR3nt: TGTGCCTCCTCGGAGTATGGCATCCAAGAGGCCCAGTACTTC
CDR3aa: CASSEYGIQEAQYF

j_gene: TRBJ1-1
len: 13
v_gene: TRBV2
d_gene: TRBD1
abundance: -
CDR3nt: TGTGCCAGCAGAATTACAGGGGACACTGAAGCTTTCTTT
CDR3aa: CASRITGDTEAFF

j_gene: TRBJ2-1
len: 15
v_gene: TRBV29-1
d_gene: TRBD2
abundance: -
CDR3nt: TGCAGCGTTGAAGAATCGCGGCTAGCGGGGGTGGAGCAGTTCTTC
CDR3aa: CSVEESRLAGVEQFF

j_gene: TRBJ2-7
len: 14
v_gene: TRBV15
d_gene: TRBD1
abundance: -
CDR3nt: TGTGCCACCATGCGGACAGGGAGCTCCTACGAGCAGTACTTC
CDR3aa: CATMRTGSSYEQYF

j_gene: TRBJ2-1
len: 14
v_gene: TRBV19
d_gene: TRBD1
abundance: -
CDR3nt: TGTGCCAGTAGTGTCGGACAGGGGTATAATGAGCAGTTCTTC
CDR3aa: CASSVGQGYNEQFF

j_gene: TRBJ1-3
len: 13
v_gene: TRBV3-1/TRBV3-2
d_gene: -
abundance: -
CDR3nt: TGTGCCAGCAGCGGGGAGTCTGGAAACACCATATATTTT
CDR3aa: CASSGESGNTIYF

j_gene: TRBJ1-6
len: 13
v_gene: TRBV20-1
d_gene: -
abundance: -
CDR3nt: TGCAGTGCTAGTGGACAAGACAATTCACCCCTCCACTTT
CDR3aa: CSASGQDNSPLHF

j_gene: TRBJ1-3
len: 15
v_gene: TRBV4-3
d_gene: -
abundance: -
CDR3nt: TGCGCCAGCAGCCAAGGTGCAGGGACTGGAAACACCATATATTTT
CDR3aa: CASSQGAGTGNTIYF

j_gene: TRBJ2-3
len: 16
v_gene: TRBV5-1
d_gene: -
abundance: -
CDR3nt: TGCGCCAGCAGCTTGCCCGCGGGGGCCTCCGGAGATACGCAGTATTTT
CDR3aa: CASSLPAGASGDTQYF

j_gene: TRBJ1-2
len: 14
v_gene: TRBV2
d_gene: -
abundance: -
CDR3nt: TGTGCCAGCAGGAGCTCGGTTATTCTCTATGGCTACACCTTC
CDR3aa: CASRSSVILYGYTF

j_gene: TRBJ1-2
len: 10
v_gene: TRBV2
d_gene: -
abundance: -
CDR3nt: TGTGCCAGCAGTGCGTATGGCTACACCTTC
CDR3aa: CASSAYGYTF

j_gene: TRBJ1-4
len: 17
v_gene: TRBV7-8
d_gene: -
abundance: -
CDR3nt: TGTGCCAGCAGCCTAAAGCGGACAGCCCCAAAGGCCGAAAAACTGTTTTTT
CDR3aa: CASSLKRTAPKAEKLFF

j_gene: TRBJ2-3
len: 16
v_gene: TRBV7-9
d_gene: TRBD1
abundance: -
CDR3nt: TGTGCCAGCAGCCCCCTAAGGGCAGGGGGACCAGATACGCAGTATTTT
CDR3aa: CASSPLRAGGPDTQYF

j_gene: TRBJ1-2
len: 14
v_gene: TRBV19
d_gene: TRBD1
abundance: -
CDR3nt: TGTGCCAGTAGACAGGGGAAGGGGAACTATGGCTACACCTTC
CDR3aa: CASRQGKGNYGYTF

j_gene: TRBJ2-1
len: 15
v_gene: TRBV3-1/TRBV3-2
d_gene: -
abundance: -
CDR3nt: TGTGCCAGCAGCCAAACCCACATCGCCTACAATGAGCAGTTCTTC
CDR3aa: CASSQTHIAYNEQFF

j_gene: TRBJ1-5
len: 15
v_gene: TRBV13
d_gene: TRBD1
abundance: -
CDR3nt: TGTGCCAGCGGCAGACAGGGGGCAGGGGAACAGCCCCAGCATTTT
CDR3aa: CASGRQGAGEQPQHF

j_gene: TRBJ2-5
len: 12
v_gene: TRBV5-1
d_gene: TRBD2
abundance: -
CDR3nt: TGCGCCAGCGGGAGGGAGTCAGAGACCCAGTACTTC
CDR3aa: CASGRESETQYF

j_gene: TRBJ2-1
len: 14
v_gene: TRBV6-5
d_gene: -
abundance: -
CDR3nt: TGTGCCAGCAGGAGGGACACCGGCGACAATGAGCAGTTCTTC
CDR3aa: CASRRDTGDNEQFF

j_gene: TRBJ1-5
len: 18
v_gene: TRBV2
d_gene: TRBD1
abundance: once
CDR3nt: TGTGCCAGCAGCTTGACCCTCCTGCACAGGGGCAATGATCAGCCCCAGCATTTT
CDR3aa: CASSLTLLHRGNDQPQHF

j_gene: TRBJ2-4
len: 14
v_gene: TRBV5-6
d_gene: TRBD1
abundance: -
CDR3nt: TGTGCCAGCAGCTTGAGACAGGGTGAGGACATTCAGTACTTC
CDR3aa: CASSLRQGEDIQYF

j_gene: TRBJ2-5
len: 14
v_gene: TRBV5-6
d_gene: TRBD2
abundance: -
CDR3nt: TGTGCCAGCAGCCCAAACGGGGGGGAAGAGACCCAGTACTTC
CDR3aa: CASSPNGGEETQYF

j_gene: TRBJ1-5
len: 14
v_gene: TRBV11-3
d_gene: -
abundance: -
CDR3nt: TGTGCCAGCAGCTTAGTTTGGCAGGCTACCCCCCAGCATTTT
CDR3aa: CASSLVWQATPQHF

j_gene: TRBJ2-7
len: 15
v_gene: TRBV3-1/TRBV3-2
d_gene: -
abundance: -
CDR3nt: TGTGCCAGCAGCCCAGGACTCTCCCCCCAATACGAGCAGTACTTC
CDR3aa: CASSPGLSPQYEQYF

j_gene: TRBJ2-7
len: 15
v_gene: TRBV14
d_gene: TRBD1
abundance: -
CDR3nt: TGTGCCAGCAGCCCGGGACAGGGCGGAACCTACGAGCAGTACTTC
CDR3aa: CASSPGQGGTYEQYF

j_gene: TRBJ1-4
len: 17
v_gene: TRBV2
d_gene: -
abundance: once
CDR3nt: TGTGCCAGCAGGAGAGGGTTTATGAGCACAACTAATGAAAAACTGTTTTTT
CDR3aa: CASRRGFMSTTNEKLFF

j_gene: TRBJ1-1
len: 19
v_gene: TRBV4-3
d_gene: TRBD1
abundance: -
CDR3nt: TGCGCCAGCAGCCAGGATCCCGCCTCCGTCGGGACAGGGGGCTCGGGAGCTTTCTTT
CDR3aa: CASSQDPASVGTGGSGAFF

j_gene: TRBJ2-7
len: 15
v_gene: TRBV3-1/TRBV3-2
d_gene: TRBD2
abundance: -
CDR3nt: TGTGCCAGCAGCCGGGGACTAGCGGACTCCTACGAGCAGTACTTC
CDR3aa: CASSRGLADSYEQYF

j_gene: TRBJ1-2
len: 13
v_gene: TRBV6-1
d_gene: TRBD1
abundance: -
CDR3nt: TGTGCCAGCAGTGACAGGGGGTCCTATGGCTACACCTTC
CDR3aa: CASSDRGSYGYTF

j_gene: TRBJ2-7
len: 13
v_gene: TRBV6-5
d_gene: -
abundance: -
CDR3nt: TGTGCCAGCTGTAGGGCAGGGGACTACGAGCAGTACTTC
CDR3aa: CASCRAGDYEQYF

j_gene: TRBJ2-1
len: 14
v_gene: TRBV24-1
d_gene: -
abundance: -
CDR3nt: TGTGCCACCAGTGACCCAGGGATTAACAATGAGCAGTTCTTC
CDR3aa: CATSDPGINNEQFF

j_gene: TRBJ2-4
len: 18
v_gene: TRBV7-2
d_gene: -
abundance: once
CDR3nt: TGTGCCAGCAGCTTTTCTACAGGGAACCAACTAGCCAAAAACATTCAGTACTTC
CDR3aa: CASSFSTGNQLAKNIQYF

j_gene: TRBJ1-3
len: 17
v_gene: TRBV14
d_gene: -
abundance: -
CDR3nt: TGTGCCAGCAGCCAGACTGACCTTCTCCCCTCTGGAAACACCATATATTTT
CDR3aa: CASSQTDLLPSGNTIYF

j_gene: TRBJ1-3
len: 14
v_gene: TRBV9
d_gene: -
abundance: -
CDR3nt: TGTGCCAGCAGCGTAGCTAGAGACGGGAACACCATATATTTT
CDR3aa: CASSVARDGNTIYF

j_gene: TRBJ2-1
len: 15
v_gene: TRBV11-2
d_gene: -
abundance: -
CDR3nt: TGTGCCAGCAGGTTACAGGGCGGCTCCTACAATGAGCAGTTCTTC
CDR3aa: CASRLQGGSYNEQFF

j_gene: TRBJ2-1
len: 17
v_gene: TRBV7-8
d_gene: TRBD2
abundance: -
CDR3nt: TGTGCCAGCAGCTTAGCCTTGAGCGGGGGGCCAAAGAATGAGCAGTTCTTC
CDR3aa: CASSLALSGGPKNEQFF

j_gene: TRBJ2-3
len: 18
v_gene: TRBV4-2
d_gene: TRBD2
abundance: -
CDR3nt: TGTGCCAGCAGCCATGGACTAGCGGGGGGGGTAGGCACAGATACGCAGTATTTT
CDR3aa: CASSHGLAGGVGTDTQYF

j_gene: TRBJ2-2
len: 14
v_gene: TRBV19
d_gene: TRBD1
abundance: -
CDR3nt: TGTGCCAGTAGTCCACAGGGGTTCGGCGGGGAGCTGTTTTTT
CDR3aa: CASSPQGFGGELFF

j_gene: TRBJ1-1
len: 13
v_gene: TRBV5-1
d_gene: -
abundance: -
CDR3nt: TGCGCCAGCAGCTTGGCAGGGAACACTGAAGCTTTCTTT
CDR3aa: CASSLAGNTEAFF

j_gene: TRBJ2-1
len: 14
v_gene: TRBV7-2
d_gene: TRBD1
abundance: -
CDR3nt: TGTGCCAGCAGCTTAACAGGGGTCTACAATGAGCAGTTCTTC
CDR3aa: CASSLTGVYNEQFF

j_gene: TRBJ2-7
len: 15
v_gene: TRBV10-2
d_gene: -
abundance: -
CDR3nt: TGCGCCAGCAGTGAGAGGCTAGCTGGATCCTACGAGCAGTACTTC
CDR3aa: CASSERLAGSYEQYF